A single sample is the source of the 15 T cell receptor beta chains below, sequenced in a study of T cells in Graves' hyperthyroidism and ophthalmopathy. Amplified regions were TCR beta CDR3 sequences from RNA transcripts. Initially, a first-round RT-PCR of the TCR CDR3 employed the HTBI primer set. TCRdb recomputed calls from the multiplex PCR reads with MiXCR, one row per CDR3 protein. The table lists roughly 510,000 distinct CDR3 sequences, around 21% of them singletons. Sequenced material: blood. The source is a man younger than 30 with Graves' hyperthyroidism.

Notes on this clonotype: The junction shows a germline mismatch at one end, possibly a read error. The chain has TRBV27 and TRBJ2-2; 8 positions match TRBD1. CDR3 length: 16 amino acids. The germline V gene encodes CDR1 MNHEY and CDR2 SMNVEV (reference sequence). CDR3 nucleotide sequence: TGTGCCAGCAGTTTCCAGGGGGCCGGGGGCACCGGGGAGCTGGTTTTT. Residues: CASSFQGAGGTGELVF.

The genes are TRBV19 and TRBJ2-7; D might be TRBD1 or TRBD2, each matching 5 bases. Germline loops: CDR1 LNHDA, CDR2 SQIVND (reference sequence). The CDR3 extends over 13 amino acids. The V end was cut by 6 bases, the J end by 2 bases, with 11 bases between. The CDR3 loop is CASRRGVTYEQYF. The CDR3 bases are TGTGCCAGTAGAAGAGGGGTTACCTACGAGCAGTACTTC.

Many counts were recorded for this clonotype. This chain's CDR3 is CAWSTQGNTGELFF. For the CDR3, the DNA is TGTGCCTGGAGTACTCAGGGCAACACCGGGGAGCTGTTTTTT. The genes are TRBV30 and TRBJ2-2; D possibly corresponds to TRBD1 (5 bases). Germline V gene lookup returns CDR1 GTSNPN and CDR2 SVGIG (reference sequence). The CDR3 has 14 residues. V gave up 2 bases and J gave up 2 bases, with 9 bases separating them.

The rearrangement joins TRBV6-1 to TRBJ2-2; D gene ambiguous. Germline CDR1 reads MNHNS; CDR2 reads SASEGT. V was trimmed by 8 bases and J by 0 bases, leaving 7 bases between them. This CDR3 is built from 13 residues. The CDR3: CASSRSNTGELFF. The CDR3 region has the DNA TGTGCCAGCTCGCGCTCGAACACCGGGGAGCTGTTTTTT.

In this sample, this clonotype turned up a few times. The chain is built from TRBV4-1 and TRBJ2-7; no definite D call. V gave up 0 bases and J gave up 0 bases, with 15 bases separating them. Looked up from germline, CDR1 is MGHRA and CDR2 is YSYEKL. CDR3 length equals 17 residues. The CDR3 region has the DNA TGCGCCAGCAGCCAAGATTGGGAAGACGCGTCCTCCTACGAGCAGTACTTC. It yields the protein CASSQDWEDASSYEQYF.

This clonotype was seen more than once but under ten times. J is TRBJ1-2 and V is TRBV12-3 or TRBV12-4; D is unclear. This CDR3 region has 17 residues. The V end was cut by 6 bases, the J end by 0 bases, with 20 bases between. The CDR3 nucleotides are TGTGCCAGCAGGGGCCGATTAAAGGCAGGAACTAACTATGGCTACACCTTC. It is translated as CASRGRLKAGTNYGYTF.

This clonotype was recorded many times. The chain is built from TRBV29-1 and TRBJ1-1, with 7 nucleotides matching TRBD1. The CDR3 spans 12 residues. CDR1 is SQVTM, CDR2 ANQGSEA, per germline. V was pared by 5 bases and J by 6 bases, with 6 bases of the junction left unmatched. The CDR3 region is CSVTRQGPEAFF. The CDR3 DNA sequence: TGCAGCGTTACTCGACAGGGCCCTGAAGCTTTCTTT.

In its sample, this clonotype was seen many times. This chain uses TRBV7-2 with TRBJ2-7, with a possible D match to TRBD2 (5 bases). This CDR3 comprises 16 residues. V was trimmed by 0 bases and J by 0 bases, leaving 12 bases between them. CDR1 is SGHTA and CDR2 is FQGNSA in the germline V gene. CDR3 sequence (DNA): TGTGCCAGCAGCTTAGCTGGCAGCCGGGGCTCCTACGAGCAGTACTTC. It codes for CASSLAGSRGSYEQYF. Using reference TRBV7-2 and TRBJ2-7 for the parts outside the CDR3, the full variable domain is GAGVSQSPSNKVTEKGKDVELRCDPISGHTALYWYRQSLGQGLEFLIYFQGNSAPDKSGLPSDRFSAERTGGSVSTLTIQRTQQEDSAVYLCASSLAGSRGSYEQYFGPGTRLTVT.

Many counts were recorded for this clonotype. The chain joins TRBV19 to TRBJ1-2; D may be TRBD1 (6 bases). Germline V lookup: CDR1 LNHDA, CDR2 SQIVND (reference sequence). The CDR3 is 11 amino acids. V was clipped by 11 bases and J by 3 bases, with 10 bases between them. CDR3 sequence: CAAGTYYGYTF. The CDR3 DNA reads TGTGCCGCCGGGACATACTATGGCTACACCTTC. Full variable domain (rest looked up from reference TRBV19 and TRBJ1-2): DGGITQSPKYLFRKEGQNVTLSCEQNLNHDAMYWYRQDPGQGLRLIYYSQIVNDFQKGDIAEGYSVSREKKESFPLTVTSAQKNPTAFYLCAAGTYYGYTFGSGTRLTVV.

This clonotype was counted at least ten times. V is TRBV9 and J is TRBJ1-1, with D unresolved. CDR3 length equals 13 residues. The germline gives CDR1 SGDLS, CDR2 YYNGEE. The ends were cut back, 3 bases at V and 0 bases at J, with 6 bases in the middle. The CDR3 DNA reads as TGTGCCAGCAGCGCCGTCATGAACACTGAAGCTTTCTTT. Amino acid sequence: CASSAVMNTEAFF.

This clonotype came up a few times. This chain links TRBV5-1 with TRBJ1-1; D not certain. V lost 0 bases and J 0 bases, leaving 9 bases between the germline ends. Germline V gene data show CDR1 as SGHRS and CDR2 as YFSETQ. This CDR3 contains 15 residues. The CDR3 reads CASSLVGKLNTEAFF. For the CDR3, the DNA is TGCGCCAGCAGCTTGGTGGGGAAGTTGAACACTGAAGCTTTCTTT. Variable domain in full (rest from reference TRBV5-1 and TRBJ1-1): KAGVTQTPRYLIKTRGQQVTLSCSPISGHRSVSWYQQTPGQGLQFLFEYFSETQRNKGNFPGRFSGRQFSNSRSEMNVSTLELGDSALYLCASSLVGKLNTEAFFGQGTRLTVV.

This clonotype was recorded at least ten times. The chain joins TRBV7-3 to TRBJ2-7; D may match TRBD1 or TRBD2 (5 bases each). V was cut by 5 bases and J by 5 bases, with 19 bases left in between. This CDR3 region has 15 residues. CDR1 is SGHTA, CDR2 FQGTGA, per germline. CDR3 in DNA: TGTGCCAGCAGCACTTACTCTCAGGGAGTCAACGAGCAGTACTTC. Translation gives CASSTYSQGVNEQYF. The whole variable domain, filled in from reference TRBV7-3 and TRBJ2-7, reads GAGVSQTPSNKVTEKGKYVELRCDPISGHTALYWYRQSLGQGPEFLIYFQGTGAADDSGLPNDRFFAVRPEGSVSTLKIQRTERGDSAVYLCASSTYSQGVNEQYFGPGTRLTVT.

This clonotype showed up many times. The V and J genes are TRBV20-1 and TRBJ1-5; D gene unclear. V was cut by 0 bases and J by 7 bases, with 13 bases left in between. Germline V CDR1 and CDR2: DFQATT, SNEGSKA (reference sequence). This CDR3 comprises 14 residues. The CDR3 loop reads CSARDKGVEQPQHF. The CDR3 region has the DNA TGCAGTGCTAGAGATAAGGGAGTGGAGCAGCCCCAGCATTTT.

The rearrangement links TRBV12-3 or TRBV12-4 to TRBJ1-2; D gene uncertain. The CDR3 is 13 residues long. V was cut by 1 base and J by 8 bases, with 11 bases left in between. The CDR3 coding sequence is TGTGCCAGCAGTTTAGATATGATCGGCGGCTACACCTTC. Its translation is CASSLDMIGGYTF.

This clonotype came up many times. This chain connects TRBV20-1 to TRBJ2-7; 8 nucleotides align to TRBD1. The CDR3 spans 17 residues. CDR1 and CDR2 from the germline V gene are DFQATT and SNEGSKA (reference sequence). V shed 3 bases, J shed 3 bases, and the junction held 16 bases outside the gene matches. The CDR3 DNA follows: TGCAGTGCTAGTCCCATCTCCTGGACAGGGACAAGCTACGAGCAGTACTTC. This translates into CSASPISWTGTSYEQYF.